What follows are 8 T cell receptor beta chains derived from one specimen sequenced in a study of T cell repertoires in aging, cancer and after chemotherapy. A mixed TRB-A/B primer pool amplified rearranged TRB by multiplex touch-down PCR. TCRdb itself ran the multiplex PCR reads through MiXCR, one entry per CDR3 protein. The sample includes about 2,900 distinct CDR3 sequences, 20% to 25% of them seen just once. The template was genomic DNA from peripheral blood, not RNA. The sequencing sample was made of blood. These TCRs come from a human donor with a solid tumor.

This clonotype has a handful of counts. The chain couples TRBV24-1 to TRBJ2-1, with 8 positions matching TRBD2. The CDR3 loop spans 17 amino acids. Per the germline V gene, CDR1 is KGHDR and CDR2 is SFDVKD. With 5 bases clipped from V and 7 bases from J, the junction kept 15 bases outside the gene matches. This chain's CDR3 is CATSGLKRSGSGNEQFF. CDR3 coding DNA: TGTGCCACCAGTGGCCTTAAGAGGAGCGGGAGTGGGAATGAGCAGTTCTTC.

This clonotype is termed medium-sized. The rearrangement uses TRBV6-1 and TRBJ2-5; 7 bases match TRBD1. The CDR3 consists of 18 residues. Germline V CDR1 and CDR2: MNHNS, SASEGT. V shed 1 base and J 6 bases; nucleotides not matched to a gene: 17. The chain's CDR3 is CASSEGRAGTAFGKTQYF. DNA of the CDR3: TGTGCCAGCAGTGAAGGAAGGGCCGGGACAGCTTTTGGAAAGACCCAGTACTTC.

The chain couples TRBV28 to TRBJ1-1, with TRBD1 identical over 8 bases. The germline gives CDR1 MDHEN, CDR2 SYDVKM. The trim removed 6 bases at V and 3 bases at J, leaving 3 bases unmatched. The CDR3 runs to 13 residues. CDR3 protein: CASRARGHTEAFF. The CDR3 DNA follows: TGTGCCAGCAGGGCCAGGGGGCACACTGAAGCTTTCTTT.

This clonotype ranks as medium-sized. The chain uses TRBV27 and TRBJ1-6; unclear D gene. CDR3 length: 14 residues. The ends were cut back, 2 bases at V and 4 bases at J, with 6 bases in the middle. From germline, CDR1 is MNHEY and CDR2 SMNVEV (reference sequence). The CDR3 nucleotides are TGTGCCAGCAGTTTACCGGGGTATAATTCACCCCTCCACTTT. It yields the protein CASSLPGYNSPLHF.

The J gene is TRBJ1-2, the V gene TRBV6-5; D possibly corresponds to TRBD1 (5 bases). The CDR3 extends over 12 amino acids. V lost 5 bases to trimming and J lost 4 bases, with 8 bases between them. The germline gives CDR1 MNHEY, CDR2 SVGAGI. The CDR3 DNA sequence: TGTGCCAGCAGTCCCCAGGGCTATGGCTACACCTTC. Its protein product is CASSPQGYGYTF.

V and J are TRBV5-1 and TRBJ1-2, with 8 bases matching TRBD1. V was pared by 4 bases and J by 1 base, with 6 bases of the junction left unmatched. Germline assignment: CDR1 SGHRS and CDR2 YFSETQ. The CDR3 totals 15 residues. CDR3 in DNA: TGCGCCAGCAGCCCGGACAGGGTCTATAACTATGGCTACACCTTC. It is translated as CASSPDRVYNYGYTF.

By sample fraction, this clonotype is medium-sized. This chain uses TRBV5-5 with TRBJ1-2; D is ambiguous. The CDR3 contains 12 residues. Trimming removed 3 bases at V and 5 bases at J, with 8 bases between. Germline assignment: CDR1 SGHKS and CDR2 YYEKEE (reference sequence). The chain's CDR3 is CASSSRGYGYTF. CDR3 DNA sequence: TGTGCCAGCAGCTCGCGGGGTTATGGCTACACCTTC. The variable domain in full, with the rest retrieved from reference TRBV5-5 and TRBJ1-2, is DAGVTQSPTHLIKTRGQQVTLRCSPISGHKSVSWYQQVLGQGPQFIFQYYEKEERGRGNFPDRFSARQFPNYSSELNVNALLLGDSALYLCASSSRGYGYTFGSGTRLTVV.

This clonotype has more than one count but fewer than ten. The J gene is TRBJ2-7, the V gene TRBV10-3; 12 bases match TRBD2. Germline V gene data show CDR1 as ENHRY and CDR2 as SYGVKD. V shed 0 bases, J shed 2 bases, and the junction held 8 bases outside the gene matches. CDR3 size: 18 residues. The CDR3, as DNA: TGTGCCATCAGTGAGTCCCCCGGACTAGCGGGGCGCACCTACGAGCAGTACTTC. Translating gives CAISESPGLAGRTYEQYF.